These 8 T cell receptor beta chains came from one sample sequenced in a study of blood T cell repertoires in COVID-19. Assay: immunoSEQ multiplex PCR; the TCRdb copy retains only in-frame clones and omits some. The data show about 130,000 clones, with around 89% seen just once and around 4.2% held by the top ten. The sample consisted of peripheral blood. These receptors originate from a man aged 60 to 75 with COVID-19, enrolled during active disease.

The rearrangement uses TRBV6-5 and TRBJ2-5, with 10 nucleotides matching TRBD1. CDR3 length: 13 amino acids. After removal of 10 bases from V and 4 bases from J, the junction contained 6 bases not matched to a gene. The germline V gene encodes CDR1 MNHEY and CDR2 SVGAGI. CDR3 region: CATLDRGRETQYF. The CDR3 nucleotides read TGTGCCACCCTTGACAGGGGGCGAGAGACCCAGTACTTC.

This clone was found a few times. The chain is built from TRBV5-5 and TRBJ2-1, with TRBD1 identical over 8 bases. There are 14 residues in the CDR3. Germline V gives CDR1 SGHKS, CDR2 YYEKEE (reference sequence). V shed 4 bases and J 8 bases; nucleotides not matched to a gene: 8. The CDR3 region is CASSTIQGADEQFF. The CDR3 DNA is TGTGCCAGCAGCACCATTCAGGGGGCGGATGAGCAGTTCTTC.

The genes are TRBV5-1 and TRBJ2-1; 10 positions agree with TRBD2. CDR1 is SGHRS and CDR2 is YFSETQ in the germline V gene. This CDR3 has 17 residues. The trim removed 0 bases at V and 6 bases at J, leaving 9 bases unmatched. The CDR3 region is CASSLGLAAGGPNEQFF. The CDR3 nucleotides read TGCGCCAGCAGCTTGGGGCTTGCAGCGGGGGGGCCCAATGAGCAGTTCTTC.

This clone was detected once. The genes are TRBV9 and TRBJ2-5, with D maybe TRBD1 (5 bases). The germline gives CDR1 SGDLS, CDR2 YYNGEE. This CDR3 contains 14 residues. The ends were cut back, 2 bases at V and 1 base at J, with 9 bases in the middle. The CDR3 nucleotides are TGTGCCAGCAGCGTGGGCCAGGGCCAAGAGACCCAGTACTTC. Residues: CASSVGQGQETQYF.

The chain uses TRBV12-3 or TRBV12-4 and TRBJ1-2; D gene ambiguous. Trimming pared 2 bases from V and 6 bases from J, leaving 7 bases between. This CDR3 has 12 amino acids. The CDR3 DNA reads TGTGCCAGCAGTTTACGGGGAGATGGCTACACCTTC. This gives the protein CASSLRGDGYTF.

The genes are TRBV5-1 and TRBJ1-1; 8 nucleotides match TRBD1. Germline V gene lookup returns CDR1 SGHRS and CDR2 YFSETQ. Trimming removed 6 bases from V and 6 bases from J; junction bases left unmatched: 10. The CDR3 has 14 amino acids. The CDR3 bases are TGCGCCAGCACCCAGGGGGCCAGAACGGCTGAAGCTTTCTTT. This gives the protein CASTQGARTAEAFF.

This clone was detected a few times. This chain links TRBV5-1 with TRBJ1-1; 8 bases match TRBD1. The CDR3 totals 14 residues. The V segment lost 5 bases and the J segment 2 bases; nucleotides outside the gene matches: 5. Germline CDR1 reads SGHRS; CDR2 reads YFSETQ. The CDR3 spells CASSSDRGNTEAFF. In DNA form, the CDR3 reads TGCGCCAGCAGTTCAGACAGGGGTAACACTGAAGCTTTCTTT.

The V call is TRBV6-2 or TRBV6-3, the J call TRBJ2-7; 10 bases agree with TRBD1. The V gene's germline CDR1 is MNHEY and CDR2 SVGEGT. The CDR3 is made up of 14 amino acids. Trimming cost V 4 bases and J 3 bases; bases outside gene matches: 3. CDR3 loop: CASSSDRGVYEQYF. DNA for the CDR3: TGTGCCAGCAGTTCGGACAGGGGGGTCTACGAGCAGTACTTC.